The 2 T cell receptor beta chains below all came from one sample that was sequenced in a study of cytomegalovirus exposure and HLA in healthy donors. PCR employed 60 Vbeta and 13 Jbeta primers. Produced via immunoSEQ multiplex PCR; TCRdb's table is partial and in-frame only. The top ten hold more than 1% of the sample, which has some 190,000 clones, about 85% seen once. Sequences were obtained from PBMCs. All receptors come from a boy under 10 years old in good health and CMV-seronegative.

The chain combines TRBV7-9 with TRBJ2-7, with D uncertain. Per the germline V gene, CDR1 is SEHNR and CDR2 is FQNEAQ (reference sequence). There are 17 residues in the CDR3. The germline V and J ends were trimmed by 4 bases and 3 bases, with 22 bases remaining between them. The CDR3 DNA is TGTGCCAGCAGCTCAAACTCTCAAGCATCGGGTAGCTACGAGCAGTACTTC. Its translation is CASSSNSQASGSYEQYF. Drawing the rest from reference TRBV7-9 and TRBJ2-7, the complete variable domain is DTGVSQNPRHKITKRGQNVTFRCDPISEHNRLYWYRQTLGQGPEFLTYFQNEAQLEKSRLLSDRFSAERPKGSFSTLEIQRTEQGDSAMYLCASSSNSQASGSYEQYFGPGTRLTVT.

Written as DNA, the CDR3 is TGTGCCAGCAGCAAGGGAGGGCCTACGATAAATTCACCCCTCCACTTT. Encoded protein: CASSKGGPTINSPLHF. This chain connects TRBV7-2 to TRBJ1-6; D call uncertain. This CDR3 comprises 16 residues. The germline V gene encodes CDR1 SGHTA and CDR2 FQGNSA. V lost 5 bases and J 7 bases, leaving 18 bases between the germline ends.